This TCR beta chain came from a study of persistence of HIV-infected CD4 T cells. This CDR3 comprises 17 residues. V lost 1 base to trimming and J lost 1 base; unmatched junction nucleotides: 7. Germline-derived CDR1 and CDR2 are MGHRA and YSYEKL. The immunoSEQ assay was version 4, run in survey mode. The assay was immunoSEQ multiplex PCR, and TCRdb's table has in-frame clones only and misses some. This sample has about 28,000 clones, with approximately 78% found just once. With regard to this clone: Antigen: not known.

Cells were stimulated with CMV-infected fibroblast lysates at approximately 10 ug/mL. CD40L/CD69 double-negative CD45RO-high memory CD4+ T cells were collected. The clonotype comes from an adult man with HIV who was CMV-seropositive. The sequencing here drew on CD4+ T cells sorted from PBMCs after approximately 19-hour stimulation, taken from a patient who received antiretroviral therapy. The gene calls are TRBV4-1 and TRBJ2-7; 10 nucleotides match TRBD2. The CDR3 reads CASSQGKQRGGSYEQYF. DNA for the CDR3: TGCGCCAGCAGCCAAGGGAAACAGCGGGGGGGTTCCTACGAGCAGTACTTC.